Below are 26 T cell receptor beta chains sequenced from a single sample in a study of blood T cell repertoires in COVID-19. The protocol was immunoSEQ multiplex PCR, while the TCRdb copy is restricted to in-frame clones and leaves out a portion. There are over 110,000 clones in the sample; around 82% occur only once, and under 4.5% lies in the top ten. The source material was PBMCs or T cells enriched from blood (not recorded which). These receptors were obtained from a man aged 50 to 60 in a cohort exposed to, infected with or recovered from COVID-19 (not recorded which).

This clone was observed a single time. The chain is built from TRBV7-2 and TRBJ1-4; a weak D match, TRBD1 (5 bases). The germline gives CDR1 SGHTA, CDR2 FQGNSA. Trimming removed 0 bases at V and 4 bases at J, with 9 bases between. This CDR3 comprises 15 residues. CDR3 DNA sequence: TGTGCCAGCAGCTTAGCGGGGGGTTATAATGAAAAACTGTTTTTT. It encodes CASSLAGGYNEKLFF.

The rearrangement joins TRBV7-2 to TRBJ2-1, with 10 positions matching TRBD2. This CDR3 has 15 amino acids. The V segment lost 2 bases and the J segment 4 bases; nucleotides outside the gene matches: 2. CDR1 is SGHTA and CDR2 is FQGNSA in the germline V gene. The CDR3 DNA reads as TGTGCCAGCAGCTTACTAGCGGGGGTTTACAATGAGCAGTTCTTC. This sequence encodes CASSLLAGVYNEQFF.

For this clone: Other DNA variants within this sample encode the same CDR3. The genes are TRBV15 and TRBJ2-1; no firm D call. This CDR3 is built from 15 residues. The ends were cut back, 0 bases at V and 3 bases at J, with 9 bases in the middle. CDR1 and CDR2 (germline): LNHNV, YYDKDF (reference sequence). For the CDR3, the DNA is TGTGCCACCAGCAGAGATAGGAGCAGCTACAATGAGCAGTTCTTC. Translated, it gives CATSRDRSSYNEQFF. Variable domain in full (rest from reference TRBV15 and TRBJ2-1): DAMVIQNPRYQVTQFGKPVTLSCSQTLNHNVMYWYQQKSSQAPKLLFHYYDKDFNNEADTPDNFQSRRPNTSFCFLDIRSPGLGDTAMYLCATSRDRSSYNEQFFGPGTRLTVL.

This CDR3 reads CASSQKAGTPDEKLFF. Here the CDR3 DNA reads TGCGCCAGCAGCCAAAAAGCAGGCACCCCGGATGAAAAACTGTTTTTT. V and J are TRBV4-1 and TRBJ1-4; no reliable D call. The length of the CDR3 is 16 residues. Germline V CDR1 and CDR2: MGHRA, YSYEKL. The V end was cut by 2 bases, the J end by 6 bases, with 16 bases between.

This sequence joins TRBV20-1 and TRBJ2-1; D possibly corresponds to TRBD2 (5 bases). This CDR3 spans 14 amino acids. The germline CDR1 and CDR2 sequences are DFQATT and SNEGSKA (reference sequence). Trimming cost V 3 bases and J 10 bases, with 19 bases left between them. The CDR3 DNA is TGCAGTGCTAGTCTCGTAACGGGAATCAAGGAGCAGTTCTTC. This translates into CSASLVTGIKEQFF.

The V call is TRBV11-2, the J call TRBJ2-1; unclear D gene. Per germline, CDR1 SGHAT and CDR2 FQNNGV. The germline V and J ends were trimmed by 4 bases and 5 bases, with 12 bases remaining between them. CDR3 size: 14 residues. CDR3 loop: CASSWVGLDNEQFF. Written as DNA, the CDR3 is TGTGCCAGCAGCTGGGTGGGCCTGGACAATGAGCAGTTCTTC.

The chain employs TRBV5-1 and TRBJ1-2; D is undetermined. V was shortened by 0 bases and J by 4 bases, with 7 bases between the two germline ends. Germline lookup yields CDR1 SGHRS and CDR2 YFSETQ. This CDR3 comprises 13 residues. In nucleotides, the CDR3 is TGCGCCAGCAGCTTGGTGACTAGCTATGGCTACACCTTC. Protein: CASSLVTSYGYTF.

The J gene is TRBJ2-3, the V gene TRBV18, with 11 bases fitting TRBD1. Per the germline V gene, CDR1 is KGHSH and CDR2 is LQKENI. This CDR3 has 17 amino acids. Unmatched junction bases numbered 10, after V lost 4 bases and J lost 4 bases. CDR3 bases: TGTGCCAGCTCACTCTTCTCTCCGGGACAGGGGGCAGATACGCAGTATTTT. Amino acid sequence: CASSLFSPGQGADTQYF.

This chain joins TRBV9 and TRBJ1-2; D not resolved. Per the germline V gene, CDR1 is SGDLS and CDR2 is YYNGEE. The V end was cut by 5 bases, the J end by 5 bases, with 7 bases between. The CDR3 spans 11 residues. The CDR3 spells CASSPLYGYTF. DNA of the CDR3: TGTGCCAGCAGTCCCCTGTATGGCTACACCTTC.

The gene calls are TRBV6-1 and TRBJ1-1; perhaps TRBD1 as D (5 bases). Germline V gene lookup returns CDR1 MNHNS and CDR2 SASEGT. The CDR3 sequence is 15 residues long. Trimming removed 1 base from V and 1 base from J, with 10 bases in between. For the CDR3, the DNA is TGTGCCAGCAGTGAAGTTGACAGAAAGAACACTGAAGCTTTCTTT. Its translation is CASSEVDRKNTEAFF.

The J gene is TRBJ2-1, the V gene TRBV4-2, with 10 bases that match TRBD1. The germline V gene has CDR1 LGHNA and CDR2 YNFKEQ. Trimming took 5 bases from V and 10 from J; bases not matched to a gene: 11. CDR3 length equals 15 residues. For the CDR3, the DNA is TGTGCCAGCAGCTACCGGGACAGGGGAGGTTGGGAGCAGTTCTTC. It codes for CASSYRDRGGWEQFF.

This chain connects TRBV27 to TRBJ1-2, with 10 bases that match TRBD1. Germline V CDR1 and CDR2: MNHEY, SMNVEV (reference sequence). CDR3 size: 14 residues. J gave up 7 bases and V 0 bases, and 2 bases lay outside the gene matches. For the CDR3, the DNA is TGTGCCAGCAGTTTATCGAGGACAGGGGGTGGCTACACCTTC. Translating it yields CASSLSRTGGGYTF.

This clone came up a few times. The chain employs TRBV28 and TRBJ1-1, with a possible D match to TRBD1 (6 bases). V was shortened by 5 bases and J by 3 bases, with 19 bases between the two germline ends. Germline assignment: CDR1 MDHEN and CDR2 SYDVKM. CDR3 length equals 16 residues. CDR3 sequence: CASSPILRDMDTEAFF. CDR3 bases: TGTGCCAGCAGTCCTATCCTCCGGGACATGGACACTGAAGCTTTCTTT. Variable domain in full (rest from reference TRBV28 and TRBJ1-1): DVKVTQSSRYLVKRTGEKVFLECVQDMDHENMFWYRQDPGLGLRLIYFSYDVKMKEKGDIPEGYSVSREKKERFSLILESASTNQTSMYLCASSPILRDMDTEAFFGQGTRLTVV.

V gene TRBV5-1 combines with J gene TRBJ1-1; TRBD1 matches 7 bases. V lost 4 bases, J lost 8 bases, and 14 bases stayed unmatched. Per the germline V gene, CDR1 is SGHRS and CDR2 is YFSETQ. CDR3 length equals 15 residues. The DNA of the CDR3 is TGCGCCAGCAGCCCCTCGGGACAGCCAGAGCGGGAAGCTTTCTTT. This translates into CASSPSGQPEREAFF.

This clone was counted only a few times. The chain recombines TRBV10-1 with TRBJ2-3, with TRBD2 matching over 12 bases. J gave up 5 bases and V 3 bases, and 3 bases lay outside the gene matches. The CDR3 is 15 amino acids. Germline V gene data show CDR1 as WNHNN and CDR2 as SYGVQD (reference sequence). This chain's CDR3 is CASSDPGLAGDTQYF. The CDR3 coding sequence is TGCGCCAGCAGTGACCCGGGACTAGCGGGAGATACGCAGTATTTT.

This chain uses TRBV9 with TRBJ2-7; 7 bases match TRBD1. From germline, CDR1 is SGDLS and CDR2 YYNGEE. The V gene end was trimmed by 3 bases and the J gene end by 1 base; junction bases not matched to a gene: 4. The CDR3 consists of 14 residues. The CDR3 loop is CASSAGTVSYEQYF. CDR3 in DNA: TGTGCCAGCAGCGCCGGGACAGTTTCCTACGAGCAGTACTTC.

The chain joins TRBV5-6 to TRBJ1-5; a weak D match, TRBD1 (5 bases). The CDR3 length is 15 residues. The V end was cut by 2 bases, the J end by 5 bases, with 14 bases between. CDR1 SGHDT and CDR2 YYEEEE come from the germline V gene. In nucleotides, the CDR3 is TGTGCCAGCAGCTTCCGTCTGACGGGGGATCAGCCCCAGCATTTT. Protein: CASSFRLTGDQPQHF.

In the case of this clone: This may come from a read error, since a much larger clone is one base off. This specimen includes other DNA sequences encoding the same CDR3. The chain is built from TRBV12-3 or TRBV12-4 and TRBJ1-2, with 8 bases lining up with TRBD1. The CDR3 totals 11 residues. The ends lost 6 bases at V and 8 bases at J; junction bases unmatched: 2. Written as DNA, the CDR3 is TGTGCCAGCAGCCCAGGGGGCGGCTACACCTTC. Amino acids: CASSPGGGYTF.

The rearrangement links TRBV4-1 to TRBJ1-5; D gene unclear. The CDR3 runs 13 residues. Trimming stripped 1 base from V and 4 bases from J, with 5 bases between. Germline V CDR1 and CDR2: MGHRA, YSYEKL. CDR3 in DNA: TGCGCCAGCAGCCAAGTGGAGAATCAGCCCCAGCATTTT. Amino acids: CASSQVENQPQHF.

V gene TRBV1 combines with J gene TRBJ2-7; TRBD2 is taken as the D call from the table, unchecked against the DNA. TRBV1 is a pseudogene segment. This CDR3 has 11 amino acids. CDR3 sequence (DNA): TGCACCAGCAGCCGGGAGGGTCCGCAGTACTTC. Translation gives CTSSREGPQYF.

The chain employs TRBV7-2 and TRBJ2-7, with 14 bases that match TRBD2. The CDR3 is made up of 17 amino acids. Looked up from germline, CDR1 is SGHTA and CDR2 is FQGNSA. V was pared by 1 base and J by 5 bases, with 7 bases of the junction left unmatched. CDR3 sequence reads: CASSLGLAGGKFHEQYF. In DNA, the CDR3 is TGTGCCAGCAGCTTAGGACTAGCGGGGGGGAAATTCCACGAGCAGTACTTC.

J is TRBJ2-4 and V is TRBV28; possible D gene TRBD2, 5 bases. V gave up 6 bases and J gave up 2 bases, with 11 bases separating them. CDR3 length: 14 amino acids. CDR1 MDHEN and CDR2 SYDVKM come from the germline V gene. In nucleotides, the CDR3 is TGTGCCAGCAGCCCGGGGTCAACCAAAAACATTCAGTACTTC. Its protein product is CASSPGSTKNIQYF. The full variable domain, completed using reference TRBV28 and TRBJ2-4, is DVKVTQSSRYLVKRTGEKVFLECVQDMDHENMFWYRQDPGLGLRLIYFSYDVKMKEKGDIPEGYSVSREKKERFSLILESASTNQTSMYLCASSPGSTKNIQYFGAGTRLSVL.

A single count supports this clone. The V gene is TRBV7-6, the J gene TRBJ1-5; TRBD1 matches at 10 bases. V dropped 3 bases and J dropped 4; count of bases not matched to a gene: 3. The CDR3 spans 15 residues. CDR1 SGHVS and CDR2 FNYEAQ come from the germline V gene. CDR3 nucleotides: TGTGCCAGCAGCTTGGGACAGGGGCCTAATCAGCCCCAGCATTTT. Encoded protein: CASSLGQGPNQPQHF.

The rearrangement joins TRBV24-1 to TRBJ2-3; D possibly corresponds to TRBD1 (6 bases). This CDR3 contains 13 residues. V lost 8 bases to trimming and J lost 2 bases, with 10 bases between them. CDR1 and CDR2 (germline): KGHDR, SFDVKD. The DNA for the CDR3 is TGTGCCACCACAGGGGATAACACAGATACGCAGTATTTT. Protein: CATTGDNTDTQYF.

The gene calls are TRBV5-1 and TRBJ2-2, with D possibly being TRBD1 (6 bases). Deletions cut 7 bases from V and 1 base from J, with 11 bases between. The CDR3 sequence is 14 residues long. Germline assignment: CDR1 SGHRS and CDR2 YFSETQ. The CDR3 nucleotides read TGCGCCAGCCGACCGACAGGGAACACCGGGGAGCTGTTTTTT. Translating gives CASRPTGNTGELFF. Combining the CDR3 with reference TRBV5-1 and TRBJ2-2 gives the whole variable domain KAGVTQTPRYLIKTRGQQVTLSCSPISGHRSVSWYQQTPGQGLQFLFEYFSETQRNKGNFPGRFSGRQFSNSRSEMNVSTLELGDSALYLCASRPTGNTGELFFGEGSRLTVL.

The V gene is TRBV5-1, the J gene TRBJ2-1; tentative D call: TRBD1 (11 bases). This CDR3 is 18 amino acids long. The germline CDR1 and CDR2 sequences are SGHRS and YFSETQ. Trimming cost V 8 bases and J 6 bases, with 30 bases left between them. In DNA form, the CDR3 reads TGCGCCAGTGCGGGACAGGGGGGTCTAGCGGGAGTCTCCAATGAGCAGTTCTTC. Its translation: CASAGQGGLAGVSNEQFF.